Here is one T cell receptor (beta chain) with its context. Germline lookup yields CDR1 SEHNR and CDR2 FQNEAQ (reference sequence). The CDR3 loop spans 15 amino acids. With 5 bases removed from V and 1 base from J, the gap between germline ends came to 15 bases. The cohort comprised adults aged about 18 to 90 years residing in about 25 US areas. In the original workflow: Amplification from reference gene primers served as the basis for estimated nucleated cell counts. The protocol was immunoSEQ multiplex PCR, while the TCRdb copy is restricted to in-frame clones and leaves out a portion. V and J calls and clone size are those listed in that table; D and trimming were worked out from the DNA. This sample has about 82,000 clones, with roughly 91% found just once. This sample was taken from a study of blood T cell repertoires in COVID-19. Study-wide context: Sites across the United States, Italy and Spain contributed samples from acute and convalescent COVID-19.

Sequenced: PBMCs or T cells enriched from blood (not recorded which). The origin of this receptor is a woman in her fifties or sixties with acute COVID-19. V is TRBV7-9 and J is TRBJ2-7, with a weak D call TRBD2 (7 bases). The CDR3 DNA sequence: TGTGCCAGCAGCAGACACAGGGAGGGGTCCTACGAGCAGTACTTC. Translating it yields CASSRHREGSYEQYF.